This T cell receptor (beta chain) comes out of a study of T cell changes during pregnancy in multiple sclerosis. Data came from immunoSEQ multiplex PCR; TCRdb stores just in-frame clones and leaves some out. The profile shows 55,000 to 65,000 clones, approximately 90% of them singletons. Losses at the gene ends were 4 bases for V and 10 bases for J; bases not matched to a gene: 3. The CDR3 extends over 12 amino acids. The germline CDR1 and CDR2 sequences are SGHTA and FQGNSA. This receptor was obtained from a female donor in good health, enrolled as a control in a pregnancy study. This rearrangement joins TRBV7-2 to TRBJ2-1; the match to TRBD2 covers 8 bases. Sequencing was performed on peripheral blood, taken in the first trimester of pregnancy. The CDR3 loop reads CASSSLAGEQFF. The CDR3, as DNA: TGTGCCAGCAGCTCGTTAGCGGGGGAGCAGTTCTTC.